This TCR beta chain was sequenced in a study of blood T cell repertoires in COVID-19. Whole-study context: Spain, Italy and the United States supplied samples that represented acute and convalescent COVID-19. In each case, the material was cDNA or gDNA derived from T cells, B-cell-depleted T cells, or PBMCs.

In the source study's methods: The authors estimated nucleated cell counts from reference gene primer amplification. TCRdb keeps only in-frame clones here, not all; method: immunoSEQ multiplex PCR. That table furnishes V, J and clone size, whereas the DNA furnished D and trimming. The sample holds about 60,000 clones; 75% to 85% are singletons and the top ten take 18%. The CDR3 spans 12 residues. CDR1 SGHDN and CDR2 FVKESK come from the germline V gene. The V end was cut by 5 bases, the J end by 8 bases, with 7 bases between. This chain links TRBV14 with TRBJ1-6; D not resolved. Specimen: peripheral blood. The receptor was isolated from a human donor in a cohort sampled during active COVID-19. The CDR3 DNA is TGTGCCAGCAGCGGTCGGGATTCACCCCTCCACTTT. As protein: CASSGRDSPLHF.